This TCR beta chain is from a study of T cells in localized non-small cell lung cancer. CDR3 size: 13 residues. Per germline, CDR1 SGHTA and CDR2 FQGNSA. V shed 8 bases and J shed 4 bases, with 14 bases lying between them. The sample holds many counts of this clone. Its antigen is unknown. Assay: immunoSEQ multiplex PCR; the TCRdb copy retains only in-frame clones and omits some. The profile shows 7,000 to 7,500 clones, under 30% of them singletons. Study-level points and caveats: Elevated circulating T cell density in blood was associated with longer overall survival. Sequencing covered just one tumor region, so heterogeneity cannot be ruled out. Adjacent lung had a median approximately 57 of the 100 largest tumor clones. It was uninvolved adjacent lung that showed the highest T cell clonality, exceeding tumor.

This sequence joins TRBV7-2 and TRBJ1-1, with TRBD1 as a possible D gene (6 bases). This clonotype was obtained from a man aged 40-75 years with stage III squamous cell lung carcinoma. Material: lung tumor tissue, obtained before any cancer treatment. The CDR3 nucleotides read TGTGCCAGCTCGCGGGGGCTAGGCACTGAAGCTTTCTTT. Translation: CASSRGLGTEAFF. The whole variable domain, filled in from reference TRBV7-2 and TRBJ1-1, reads GAGVSQSPSNKVTEKGKDVELRCDPISGHTALYWYRQSLGQGLEFLIYFQGNSAPDKSGLPSDRFSAERTGGSVSTLTIQRTQQEDSAVYLCASSRGLGTEAFFGQGTRLTVV.